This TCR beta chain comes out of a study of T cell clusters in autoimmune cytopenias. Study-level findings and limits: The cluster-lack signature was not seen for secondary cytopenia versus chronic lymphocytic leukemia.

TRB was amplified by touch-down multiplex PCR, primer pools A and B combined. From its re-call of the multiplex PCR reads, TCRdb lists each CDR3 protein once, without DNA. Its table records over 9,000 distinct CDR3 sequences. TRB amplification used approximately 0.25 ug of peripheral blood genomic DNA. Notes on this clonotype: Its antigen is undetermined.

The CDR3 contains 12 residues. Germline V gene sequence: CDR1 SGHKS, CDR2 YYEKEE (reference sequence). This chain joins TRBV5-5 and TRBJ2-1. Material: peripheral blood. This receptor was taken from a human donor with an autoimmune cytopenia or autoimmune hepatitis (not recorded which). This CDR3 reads CASSSDFNEQFF. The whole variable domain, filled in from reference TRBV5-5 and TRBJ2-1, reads DAGVTQSPTHLIKTRGQQVTLRCSPISGHKSVSWYQQVLGQGPQFIFQYYEKEERGRGNFPDRFSARQFPNYSSELNVNALLLGDSALYLCASSSDFNEQFFGPGTRLTVL.